The entry that follows covers one T cell receptor beta chain sequence. This sample was taken from a study of cytomegalovirus exposure and HLA in healthy donors. The CDR3 runs to 14 residues. V was clipped by 2 bases and J by 2 bases, with 5 bases between them. From germline, CDR1 is SGDLS and CDR2 YYNGEE. In the PCR, 60 Vbeta and 13 Jbeta primers were used. Sequencing was performed with immunoSEQ multiplex PCR; in TCRdb, only in-frame clones are kept and a portion is missing. The data hold tens of thousands of clones, with 55% to 75% observed a single time. This TCR was recovered from a woman aged 35 to 49 in good health and CMV-seropositive. This rearrangement joins TRBV9 to TRBJ1-6; a possible D gene is TRBD1 (5 bases). Source material: PBMCs. In DNA, the CDR3 is TGTGCCAGCAGCGTCAGGGCCTATAATTCACCCCTCCACTTT. This encodes CASSVRAYNSPLHF. The complete variable domain, with remaining parts taken from reference TRBV9 and TRBJ1-6, reads DSGVTQTPKHLITATGQRVTLRCSPRSGDLSVYWYQQSLDQGLQFLIQYYNGEERAKGNILERFSAQQFPDLHSELNLSSLELGDSALYFCASSVRAYNSPLHFGNGTRLTVT.